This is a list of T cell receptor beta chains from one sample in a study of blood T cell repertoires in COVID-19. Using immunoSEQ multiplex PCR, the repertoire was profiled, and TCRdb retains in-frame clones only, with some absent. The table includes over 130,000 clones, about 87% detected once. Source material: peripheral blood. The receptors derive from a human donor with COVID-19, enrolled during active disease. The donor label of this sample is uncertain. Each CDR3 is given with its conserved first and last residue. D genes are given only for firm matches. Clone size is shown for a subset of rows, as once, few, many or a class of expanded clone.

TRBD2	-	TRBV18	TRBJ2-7	CASSPRTSALFYEQYF	TGTGCCAGCTCACCACGGACTAGCGCCCTTTTCTACGAGCAGTACTTC
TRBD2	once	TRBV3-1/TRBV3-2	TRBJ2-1	CASSQDSGGGADEQFF	TGTGCCAGCAGCCAAGATTCCGGCGGGGGGGCCGATGAGCAGTTCTTC
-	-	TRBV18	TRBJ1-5	CASTGTSDQPQHF	TGTGCCAGCACGGGGACATCTGATCAGCCCCAGCATTTT
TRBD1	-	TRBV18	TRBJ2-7	CASSPRSSGTGSSEQYF	TGTGCCAGCTCACCACGGAGTTCCGGGACAGGGTCCTCCGAGCAGTACTTC
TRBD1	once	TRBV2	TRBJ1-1	CASSEGQANTEAFF	TGTGCCAGCAGTGAGGGACAGGCTAACACTGAAGCTTTCTTT
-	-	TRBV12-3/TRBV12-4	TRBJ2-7	CASRWGGTYEQYF	TGTGCCAGCCGGTGGGGGGGCACCTACGAGCAGTACTTC
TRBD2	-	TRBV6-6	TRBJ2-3	CASSMGGGPSTDTQYF	TGTGCCAGCAGTATGGGCGGGGGGCCCAGCACAGATACGCAGTATTTT
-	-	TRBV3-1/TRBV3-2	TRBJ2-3	CASSPGRDFTDTQYF	TGTGCCAGCAGCCCCGGCCGGGACTTCACAGATACGCAGTATTTT
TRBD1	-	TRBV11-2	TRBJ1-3	CASSWDRGGNTIYF	TGTGCCAGCAGCTGGGACAGGGGTGGAAACACCATATATTTT
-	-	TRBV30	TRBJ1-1	CAWSEGVNTEAFF	TGTGCCTGGAGTGAGGGGGTTAACACTGAAGCTTTCTTT
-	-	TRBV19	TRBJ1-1	CASSDSEVTEAFF	TGTGCCAGTAGTGACAGTGAGGTCACTGAAGCTTTCTTT
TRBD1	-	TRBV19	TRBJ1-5	CASSFTGGNQPQHF	TGTGCCAGTAGTTTTACAGGGGGCAACCAGCCCCAGCATTTT
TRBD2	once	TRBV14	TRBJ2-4	CASSHGAGVVSKNIQYF	TGTGCCAGCAGCCACGGCGCGGGAGTCGTATCCAAAAACATTCAGTACTTC
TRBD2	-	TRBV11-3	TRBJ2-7	CASSLGLAGDHEQYF	TGTGCCAGCAGCTTAGGACTAGCGGGAGACCACGAGCAGTACTTC
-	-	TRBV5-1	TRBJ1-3	CASSFSGDSGNTIYF	TGCGCCAGCAGCTTCTCAGGGGATTCTGGAAACACCATATATTTT
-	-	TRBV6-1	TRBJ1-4	CASSEGAYNEKLFF	TGTGCCAGCAGTGAAGGGGCATATAATGAAAAACTGTTTTTT
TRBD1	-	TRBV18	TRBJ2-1	CASSPLFGTGQNEQFF	TGTGCCAGCTCACCACTGTTTGGGACAGGGCAGAATGAGCAGTTCTTC
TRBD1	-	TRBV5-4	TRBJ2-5	CASSKQGAETQYF	TGTGCCAGCAGCAAACAGGGGGCGGAGACCCAGTACTTC
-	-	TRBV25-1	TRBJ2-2	CASSDQRPNTGELFF	TGTGCCAGCAGTGATCAGCGGCCAAACACCGGGGAGCTGTTTTTT
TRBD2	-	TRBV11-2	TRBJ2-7	CASSFPSGGTSYEQYF	TGTGCCAGCAGCTTCCCCAGCGGGGGGACCTCCTACGAGCAGTACTTC
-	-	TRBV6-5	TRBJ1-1	CASRTGFTEAFF	TGTGCCAGCAGGACAGGTTTCACTGAAGCTTTCTTT
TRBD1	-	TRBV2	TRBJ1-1	CASNKDGTANTEAFF	TGTGCCAGCAATAAAGACGGGACAGCGAACACTGAAGCTTTCTTT
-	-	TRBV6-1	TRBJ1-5	CASSERVVQPQHF	TGTGCCAGCAGTGAGCGGGTGGTGCAGCCCCAGCATTTT
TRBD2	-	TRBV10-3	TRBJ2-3	CAISESTSGGEGTQYF	TGTGCCATCAGTGAGTCAACGAGCGGGGGTGAGGGGACGCAGTATTTT
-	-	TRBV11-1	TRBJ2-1	CASSSRVRIGLDEQFF	TGTGCCAGCAGCTCCAGGGTGAGGATTGGTCTCGATGAGCAGTTCTTC
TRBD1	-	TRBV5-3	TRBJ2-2	CARSQPGQKTGELFF	TGTGCCAGAAGCCAACCGGGACAGAAGACCGGGGAGCTGTTTTTT
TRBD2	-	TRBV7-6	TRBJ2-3	CASSLGGGRADTQYF	TGTGCCAGCAGCTTAGGCGGGGGGAGAGCAGATACGCAGTATTTT
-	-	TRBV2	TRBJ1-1	CASGWGGRGTEAFF	TGTGCCAGCGGATGGGGGGGCCGGGGCACTGAAGCTTTCTTT
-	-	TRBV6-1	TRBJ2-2	CASSEFPPTALITGELFF	TGTGCCAGCAGTGAATTCCCCCCGACAGCGTTGATCACCGGGGAGCTGTTTTTT
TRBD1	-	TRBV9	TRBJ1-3	CASSVVGTGSGNTIYF	TGTGCCAGCAGCGTAGTGGGGACAGGCTCTGGAAACACCATATATTTT
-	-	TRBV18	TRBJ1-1	CASSSGKMGTGTEAFF	TGTGCCAGCTCCTCGGGGAAGATGGGAACGGGCACTGAAGCTTTCTTT
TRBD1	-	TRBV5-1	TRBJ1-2	CASSLAGTANYGYTF	TGCGCCAGCAGCTTGGCCGGGACAGCTAACTATGGCTACACCTTC
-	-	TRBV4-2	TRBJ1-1	CASSQGVAAFF	TGTGCCAGCAGCCAAGGAGTCGCAGCTTTCTTT
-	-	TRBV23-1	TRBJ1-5	CASSQFVSGGKYQPQHF	TGCGCCAGCAGTCAATTTGTCAGCGGTGGGAAGTATCAGCCCCAGCATTTT
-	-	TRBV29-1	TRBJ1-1	CSVRLAGRWTEAFF	TGCAGCGTTCGCTTGGCAGGCCGGTGGACTGAAGCTTTCTTT
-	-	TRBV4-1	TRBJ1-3	CASSQSGGGHFRRSGNTIYF	TGCGCCAGCAGCCAGTCTGGGGGGGGACATTTTAGGAGGTCTGGAAACACCATATATTTT
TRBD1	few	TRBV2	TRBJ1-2	CASRDRAFSNYGYTF	TGTGCCAGCCGGGACAGGGCATTTTCTAACTATGGCTACACCTTC
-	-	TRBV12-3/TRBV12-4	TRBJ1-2	CASSFSDYYGYTF	TGTGCCAGCAGTTTTAGTGATTACTATGGCTACACCTTC
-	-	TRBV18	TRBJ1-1	CASSTTRGPGNTEAFF	TGTGCCAGCTCCACGACCAGGGGACCTGGGAACACTGAAGCTTTCTTT
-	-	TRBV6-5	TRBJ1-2	CASRRTGTGDGYTF	TGTGCCAGCAGAAGGACTGGGACGGGGGATGGCTACACCTTC
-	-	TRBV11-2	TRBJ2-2	CASLSAGWNTGELFF	TGTGCCAGCCTGTCCGCAGGGTGGAACACCGGGGAGCTGTTTTTT
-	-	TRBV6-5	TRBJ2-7	CASSGTPYEQYF	TGTGCCAGCAGCGGGACTCCCTACGAGCAGTACTTC
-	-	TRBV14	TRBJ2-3	CASSQDWGADTQYF	TGTGCCAGCAGCCAAGACTGGGGAGCAGATACGCAGTATTTT
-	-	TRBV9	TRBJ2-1	CASSVVQGANEQFF	TGTGCCAGCAGCGTAGTTCAAGGGGCGAATGAGCAGTTCTTC
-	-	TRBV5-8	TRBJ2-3	CASSLGQTSSTDTQYF	TGTGCCAGCAGCTTGGGACAGACATCTAGCACAGATACGCAGTATTTT
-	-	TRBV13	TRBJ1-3	CASALGGALGNTIYF	TGTGCCAGCGCTCTAGGGGGGGCTCTGGGAAACACCATATATTTT
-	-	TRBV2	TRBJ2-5	CASSEDYRAFGTQYF	TGTGCCAGCAGTGAAGATTACAGGGCCTTCGGGACCCAGTACTTC
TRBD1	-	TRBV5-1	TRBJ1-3	CASRGTGESGNTIYF	TGCGCCAGCAGAGGCACAGGGGAATCTGGAAACACCATATATTTT